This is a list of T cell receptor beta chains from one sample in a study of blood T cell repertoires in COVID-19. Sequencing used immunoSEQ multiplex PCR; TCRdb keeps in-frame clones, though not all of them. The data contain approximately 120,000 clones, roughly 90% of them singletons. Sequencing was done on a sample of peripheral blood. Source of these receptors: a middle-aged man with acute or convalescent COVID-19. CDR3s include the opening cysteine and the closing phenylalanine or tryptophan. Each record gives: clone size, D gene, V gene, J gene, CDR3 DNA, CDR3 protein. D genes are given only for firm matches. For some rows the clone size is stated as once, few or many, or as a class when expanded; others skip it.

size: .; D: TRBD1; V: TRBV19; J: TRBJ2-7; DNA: TGTGCCAGTAGTCCGTCCACCGGGACAGGGGATTCCGAGCAGTACTTC; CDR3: CASSPSTGTGDSEQYF
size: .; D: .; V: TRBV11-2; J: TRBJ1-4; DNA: TGTGCCAGCAGCCTACCACACCGGGACAATAAACTGTTTTTT; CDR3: CASSLPHRDNKLFF
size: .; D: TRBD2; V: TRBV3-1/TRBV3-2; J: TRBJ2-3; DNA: TGTGCCAGCAGCCTACGGACTAGCGGTGGGGCAGATACGCAGTATTTT; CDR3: CASSLRTSGGADTQYF
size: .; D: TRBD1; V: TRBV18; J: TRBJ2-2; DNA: TGTGCCAGCTCCCCGCGACAGGGTCAAACCGGGGAGCTGTTTTTT; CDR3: CASSPRQGQTGELFF
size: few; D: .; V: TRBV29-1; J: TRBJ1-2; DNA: TGCAGCGTTGCGATTGTCCGGGGGACGACTAACTATGGCTACACCTTC; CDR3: CSVAIVRGTTNYGYTF
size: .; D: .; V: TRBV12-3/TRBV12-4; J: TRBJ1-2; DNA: TGTGCCAGCAGCGGGATCTATGGCTACACCTTC; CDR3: CASSGIYGYTF
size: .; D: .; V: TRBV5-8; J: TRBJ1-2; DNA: TGTGCCAGCAGCTTGGTAGGACATTCCTATGGCTACACCTTC; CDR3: CASSLVGHSYGYTF
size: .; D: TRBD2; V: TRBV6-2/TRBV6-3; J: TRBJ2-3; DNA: TGTGCCAGCAGTCGGACTAGCGGGATCGGGGGTACGCAGTATTTT; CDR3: CASSRTSGIGGTQYF
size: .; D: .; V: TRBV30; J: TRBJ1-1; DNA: TGTGCCTGGGTAGTCGGCGGGACGCAGAACACTGAAGCTTTCTTT; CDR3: CAWVVGGTQNTEAFF
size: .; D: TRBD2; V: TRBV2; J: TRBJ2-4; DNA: TGTGCCAGCAGTAGCTTAGCGGGAGCGGGTGCCAAAAACATTCAGTACTTC; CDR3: CASSSLAGAGAKNIQYF
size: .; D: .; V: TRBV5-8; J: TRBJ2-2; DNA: TGTGCCAGCAGCTTTTCGAGCCTACAGAGCACCGGGGAGCTGTTTTTT; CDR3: CASSFSSLQSTGELFF
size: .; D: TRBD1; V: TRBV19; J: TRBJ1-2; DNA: TGTGCCAGTAGTATAGCCGGGACAGGGGGTTCTTTGAATGGCTACACCTTC; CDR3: CASSIAGTGGSLNGYTF
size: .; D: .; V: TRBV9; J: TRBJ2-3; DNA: TGTGCCAGCAGCAGTGGAGCGACAGATACGCAGTATTTT; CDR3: CASSSGATDTQYF
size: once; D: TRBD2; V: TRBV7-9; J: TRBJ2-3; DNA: TGTGCCAGCACTAAGAGGGGGACTAGCGGTTCAGATACGCAGTATTTT; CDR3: CASTKRGTSGSDTQYF
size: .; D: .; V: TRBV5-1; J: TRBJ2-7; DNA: TGCGCCAGCAGCTTGGGTTGGGGGGTAGAATCCTACGAGCAGTACTTC; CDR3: CASSLGWGVESYEQYF
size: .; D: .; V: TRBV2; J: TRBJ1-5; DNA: TGTGCCAGCAGTTACTCTCATAGCAATCAGCCCCAGCATTTT; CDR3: CASSYSHSNQPQHF
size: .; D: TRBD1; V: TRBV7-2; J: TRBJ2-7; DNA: TGTGCCAGCAGCACCCAAGACAGGGCCGGTTCCGAGCAGTACTTC; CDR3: CASSTQDRAGSEQYF
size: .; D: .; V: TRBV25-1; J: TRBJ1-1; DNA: TGTGCCAGCAGTGAAGTAGGGGGCACTGAAGCTTTCTTT; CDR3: CASSEVGGTEAFF
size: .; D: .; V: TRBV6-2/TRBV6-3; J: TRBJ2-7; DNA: TGTGCCAGCAGTTACGGGCTGGTGATCTACGAGCAGTACTTC; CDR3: CASSYGLVIYEQYF
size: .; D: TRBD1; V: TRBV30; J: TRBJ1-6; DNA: TGTGCGTGGAAGGTCTCCAGGGGGAATTCACCCCTCCACTTT; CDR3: CAWKVSRGNSPLHF
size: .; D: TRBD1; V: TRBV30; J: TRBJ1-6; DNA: TGTGCCTGGGGACAGGGGGAAAGAGTACCCCTCCACTTT; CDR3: CAWGQGERVPLHF
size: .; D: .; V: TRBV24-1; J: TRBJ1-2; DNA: TGTGCCACCAGTGAGTCTACCTATGGCTACACCTTC; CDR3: CATSESTYGYTF
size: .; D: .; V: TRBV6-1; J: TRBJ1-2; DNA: TGTGCCAGCAGTGAACACGTGGGTGGACAGCAGCTAAGGGGCTACACCTTC; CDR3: CASSEHVGGQQLRGYTF
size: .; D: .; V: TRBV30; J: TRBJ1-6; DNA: TGTGCCCCCACACGCTCACCCCTCCACTTT; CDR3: CAPTRSPLHF
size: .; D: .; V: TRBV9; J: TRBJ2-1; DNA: TGTGCCAGCAGCGTGGCAGGGGCCGCCTCCTACAATGAGCAGTTCTTC; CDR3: CASSVAGAASYNEQFF
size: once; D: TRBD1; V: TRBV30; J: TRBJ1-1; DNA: TGTGCCTGGGAAACAGGGGCCCCGAACACTGAAGCTTTCTTT; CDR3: CAWETGAPNTEAFF
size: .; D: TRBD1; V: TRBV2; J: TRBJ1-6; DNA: TGTGCCAGCATTGGACAGGGGCGCTCCTATAATTCACCCCTCCACTTT; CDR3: CASIGQGRSYNSPLHF
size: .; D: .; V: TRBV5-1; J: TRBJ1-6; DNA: TGCGCCAGCAGCCGAGAGGGCGGGTTGAATTCACCCCTCCACTTT; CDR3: CASSREGGLNSPLHF
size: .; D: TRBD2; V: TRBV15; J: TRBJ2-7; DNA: TGTGCCACCAGCAGGAAACTAGCGGGACCCTACGAGCAGTACTTC; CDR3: CATSRKLAGPYEQYF
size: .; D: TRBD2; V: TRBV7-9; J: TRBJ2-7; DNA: TGTGCCAGCAGCTCAAAGCGGGAAAACTCCTACGAGCAGTACTTC; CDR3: CASSSKRENSYEQYF
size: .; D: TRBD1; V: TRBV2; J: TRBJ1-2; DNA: TGTGCCAGCAGCCCGGACAGGGGAGAGGATGGCTACACCTTC; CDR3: CASSPDRGEDGYTF
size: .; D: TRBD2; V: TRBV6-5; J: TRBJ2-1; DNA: TGTGCCAGCAGCCTCGATAGCGGGAGCGATGAGCAGTTCTTC; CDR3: CASSLDSGSDEQFF
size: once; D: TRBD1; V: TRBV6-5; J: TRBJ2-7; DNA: TGTGCCGCGGGGGACAGGGGAGACGAGCAGTACTTC; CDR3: CAAGDRGDEQYF
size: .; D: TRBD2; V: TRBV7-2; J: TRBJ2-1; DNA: TGTGCCAGCAGCTTGCTAGCGGGAGGAGGGTCCTACAATGAGCAGTTCTTC; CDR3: CASSLLAGGGSYNEQFF
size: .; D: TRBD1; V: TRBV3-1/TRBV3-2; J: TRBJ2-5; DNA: TGTGCCAGCAGCCCCCTATGGGACAGTATCCAGACCCAGTACTTC; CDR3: CASSPLWDSIQTQYF
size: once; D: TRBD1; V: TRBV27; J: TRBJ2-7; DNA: TGTGCCAGCAGTCCGGGACAGAGCCTATACGAGCAGTACTTC; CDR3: CASSPGQSLYEQYF
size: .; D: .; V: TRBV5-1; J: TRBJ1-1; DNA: TGCGCCAGCAGCCCGGGAGGTATGAACACTGAAGCTTTCTTT; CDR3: CASSPGGMNTEAFF
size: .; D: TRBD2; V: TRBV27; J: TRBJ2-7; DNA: TGTGCCAGCGGACTAGCGGGAGGAAGCTCCTACGAGCAGTACTTC; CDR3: CASGLAGGSSYEQYF
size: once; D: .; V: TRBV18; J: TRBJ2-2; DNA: TGTGCCAGCTCACCCCCGCGAGGCGGGGACACCGGGGAGCTGTTTTTT; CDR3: CASSPPRGGDTGELFF